Following are 7 T cell receptor beta chains from one sample sequenced in a study of blood T cells in healthy people across ages. A J-beta primer mix and a sample-barcoded 5' primer were used in a second PCR of roughly 6 to 12 cycles. TCRdb analysed the 5' RACE reads with MiXCR anew, one entry per CDR3 protein. The table lists around 1,000,000 distinct CDR3 sequences, 20% to 25% of them singletons. The same data also went into a second study, on T cells of mothers and their children.

Material: blood. These TCRs come from a girl aged 2-9 years in good health.

This clonotype was picked up one time. The rearrangement links TRBV12-3 or TRBV12-4 to TRBJ2-1; D is ambiguous. Trimming removed 6 bases from V and 8 bases from J, with 20 bases in between. The CDR3 contains 15 residues. The CDR3: CASSKNRTPRDEQFF. The CDR3 coding sequence is TGTGCCAGCAGCAAAAACCGGACCCCCCGGGATGAGCAGTTCTTC.

The chain links TRBV29-1 to TRBJ2-2; possible D gene TRBD2, 5 bases. Germline V gene data show CDR1 as SQVTM and CDR2 as ANQGSEA. The CDR3 loop spans 14 amino acids. The ends were cut back, 5 bases at V and 3 bases at J, with 13 bases in the middle. CDR3 amino acids: CSVLWSGYTGELFF. The CDR3, as DNA: TGCAGCGTTCTGTGGAGCGGTTACACCGGGGAGCTGTTTTTT.

This clonotype was counted only a few times. The J gene is TRBJ1-1, the V gene TRBV29-1, with 9 bases aligning to TRBD1. Germline CDR1 reads SQVTM; CDR2 reads ANQGSEA. V lost 5 bases and J lost 4; bases outside the gene matches: 8. This CDR3 is built from 14 residues. CDR3 nucleotides: TGCAGCGTTAATCTAGGACAGGGGATCACTGAAGCTTTCTTT. This sequence encodes CSVNLGQGITEAFF.

The chain joins TRBV7-8 to TRBJ2-5; D not certain. The germline gives CDR1 SGHVS, CDR2 FQNEAQ. V lost 6 bases and J 0 bases, leaving 11 bases between the germline ends. The CDR3 has 14 amino acids. CDR3 sequence reads: CASRQDPYQETQYF. The DNA of the CDR3 is TGTGCCAGCAGGCAAGACCCGTACCAAGAGACCCAGTACTTC. The whole variable domain, remainder taken from reference TRBV7-8 and TRBJ2-5, is GAGVSQSPRYKVAKRGQDVALRCDPISGHVSLFWYQQALGQGPEFLTYFQNEAQLDKSGLPSDRFFAERPEGSVSTLKIQRTQQEDSAVYLCASRQDPYQETQYFGPGTRLLVL.

In its sample, this clonotype was seen a few times. The chain combines TRBV20-1 with TRBJ1-2; no clear D. The CDR3 loop spans 11 amino acids. Germline V gene data show CDR1 as DFQATT and CDR2 as SNEGSKA (reference sequence). Trimming cost V 6 bases and J 8 bases, with 13 bases left between them. The CDR3 here is CSAPRGLGYTF. CDR3 nucleotides: TGCAGTGCGCCCAGAGGGCTGGGCTACACCTTC.

Only a few counts were recorded for this clonotype. V and J are TRBV29-1 and TRBJ2-5; D unresolved. The V and J ends lost 3 bases and 1 base respectively, with 9 bases between them. Germline CDR1 and CDR2: SQVTM and ANQGSEA. This CDR3 contains 13 residues. The CDR3 DNA reads as TGCAGCGTTGACGGACGGACCCAAGAGACCCAGTACTTC. Protein sequence: CSVDGRTQETQYF.

As for this clonotype: The junction and the germline gene differ at one end; a read error may be behind it. The V gene is TRBV6-5, the J gene TRBJ2-1, with 8 bases matching TRBD1. There are 16 residues in the CDR3. Germline CDR1 is MNHEY and CDR2 is SVGAGI. The CDR3 reads CASSIEPGGSYSEQFF. The CDR3 region has the DNA TGTGCCAGCAGTATAGAGCCAGGGGGCTCCTACAGTGAGCAGTTCTTC.